This TCR beta chain was identified in a study of PD-L1 blockade in urothelial cancer. On the study more broadly: In terms of prior chemotherapy, patients had received 0 to 3 regimens. Researchers looked at the blood 3 weeks (second dose) and 6 weeks after treatment began. Specimens of blood held a median count of about 150,000 T cells.

Synthetic spike-ins, TCR analog templates, were added into each PCR. Data came from immunoSEQ multiplex PCR; TCRdb stores just in-frame clones and leaves some out. The sample lists tens of thousands of clones, 84% occurring once. Time point defined: pretreatment peripheral blood. The CDR3 runs 17 residues. J lost 4 bases, V lost 4 bases, and 10 bases had no gene match. Germline lookup yields CDR1 SGHAT and CDR2 FQNNGV. Sequencing used PBMCs, obtained around atezolizumab (anti-PD-L1) treatment. The chain combines TRBV11-2 with TRBJ2-1; 10 bases are shared with TRBD2. The receptor comes from a man in his sixties with urothelial cancer. The DNA for the CDR3 is TGTGCCAGCAGCTCGCTCAGGACTAGCGGAACATACAATGAGCAGTTCTTC. Translating it yields CASSSLRTSGTYNEQFF.